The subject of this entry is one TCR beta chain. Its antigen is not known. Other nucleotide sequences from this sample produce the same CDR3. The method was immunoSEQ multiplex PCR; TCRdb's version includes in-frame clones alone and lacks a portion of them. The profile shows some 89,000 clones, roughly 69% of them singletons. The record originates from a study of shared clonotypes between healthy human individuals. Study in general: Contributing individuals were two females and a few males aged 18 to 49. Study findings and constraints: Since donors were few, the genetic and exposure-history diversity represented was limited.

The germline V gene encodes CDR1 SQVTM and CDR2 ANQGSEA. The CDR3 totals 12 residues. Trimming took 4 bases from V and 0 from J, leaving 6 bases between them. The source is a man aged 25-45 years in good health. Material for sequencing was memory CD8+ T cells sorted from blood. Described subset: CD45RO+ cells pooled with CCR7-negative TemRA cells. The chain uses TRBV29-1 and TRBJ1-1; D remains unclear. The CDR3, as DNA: TGCAGCGTTGCCAGGATGAACACTGAAGCTTTCTTT. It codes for CSVARMNTEAFF.